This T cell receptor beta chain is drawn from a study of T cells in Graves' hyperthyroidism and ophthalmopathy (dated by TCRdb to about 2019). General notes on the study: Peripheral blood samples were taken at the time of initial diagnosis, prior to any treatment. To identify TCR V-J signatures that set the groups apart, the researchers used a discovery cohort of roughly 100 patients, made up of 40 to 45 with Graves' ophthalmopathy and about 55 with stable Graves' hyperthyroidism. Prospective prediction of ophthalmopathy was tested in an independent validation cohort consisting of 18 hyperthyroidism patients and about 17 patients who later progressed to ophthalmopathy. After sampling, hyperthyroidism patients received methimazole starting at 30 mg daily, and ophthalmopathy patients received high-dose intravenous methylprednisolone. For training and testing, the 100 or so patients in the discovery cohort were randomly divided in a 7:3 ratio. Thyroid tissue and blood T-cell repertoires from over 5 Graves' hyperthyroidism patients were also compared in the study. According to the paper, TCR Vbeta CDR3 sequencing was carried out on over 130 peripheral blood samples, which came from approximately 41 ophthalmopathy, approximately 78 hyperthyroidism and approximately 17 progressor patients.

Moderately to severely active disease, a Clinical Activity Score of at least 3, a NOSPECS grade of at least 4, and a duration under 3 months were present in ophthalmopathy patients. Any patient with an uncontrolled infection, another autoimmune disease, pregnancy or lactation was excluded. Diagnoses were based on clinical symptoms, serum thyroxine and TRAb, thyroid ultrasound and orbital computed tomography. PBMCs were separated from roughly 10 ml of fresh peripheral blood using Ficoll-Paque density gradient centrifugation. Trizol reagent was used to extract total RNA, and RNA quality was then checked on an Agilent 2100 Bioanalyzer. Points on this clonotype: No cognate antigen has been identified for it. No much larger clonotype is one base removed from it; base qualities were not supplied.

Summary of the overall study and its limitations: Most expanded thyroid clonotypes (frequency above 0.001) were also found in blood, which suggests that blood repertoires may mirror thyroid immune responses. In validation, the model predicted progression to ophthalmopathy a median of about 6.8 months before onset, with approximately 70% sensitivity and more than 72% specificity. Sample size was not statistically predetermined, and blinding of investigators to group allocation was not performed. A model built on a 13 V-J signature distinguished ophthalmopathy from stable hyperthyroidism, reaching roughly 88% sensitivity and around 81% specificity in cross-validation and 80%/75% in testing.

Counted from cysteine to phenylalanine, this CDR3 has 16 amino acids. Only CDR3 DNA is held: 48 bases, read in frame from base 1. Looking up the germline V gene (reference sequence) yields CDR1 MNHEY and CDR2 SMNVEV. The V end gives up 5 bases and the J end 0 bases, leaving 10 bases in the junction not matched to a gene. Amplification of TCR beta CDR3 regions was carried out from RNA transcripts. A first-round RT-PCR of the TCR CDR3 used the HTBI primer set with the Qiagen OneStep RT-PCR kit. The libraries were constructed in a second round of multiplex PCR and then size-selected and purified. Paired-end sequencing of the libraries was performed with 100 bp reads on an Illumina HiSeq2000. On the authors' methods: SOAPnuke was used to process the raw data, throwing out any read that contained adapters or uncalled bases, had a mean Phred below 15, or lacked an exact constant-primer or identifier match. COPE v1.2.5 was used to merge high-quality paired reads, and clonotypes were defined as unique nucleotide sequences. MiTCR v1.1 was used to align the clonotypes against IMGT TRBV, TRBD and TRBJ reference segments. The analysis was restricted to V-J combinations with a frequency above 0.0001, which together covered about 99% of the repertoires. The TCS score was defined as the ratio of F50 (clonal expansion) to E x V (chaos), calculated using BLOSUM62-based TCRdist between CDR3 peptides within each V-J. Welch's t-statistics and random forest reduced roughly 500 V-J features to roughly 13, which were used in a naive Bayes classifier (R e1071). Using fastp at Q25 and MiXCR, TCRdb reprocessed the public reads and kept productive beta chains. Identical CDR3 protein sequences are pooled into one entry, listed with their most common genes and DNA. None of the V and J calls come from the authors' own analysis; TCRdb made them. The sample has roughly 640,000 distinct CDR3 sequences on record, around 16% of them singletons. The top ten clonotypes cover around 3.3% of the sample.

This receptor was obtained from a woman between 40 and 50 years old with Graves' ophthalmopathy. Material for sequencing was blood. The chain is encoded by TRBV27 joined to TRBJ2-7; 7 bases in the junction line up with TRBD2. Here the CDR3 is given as CASSPEASGSSYEQYF. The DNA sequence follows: TGTGCCAGCAGTCCCGAGGCTAGCGGAAGCTCCTACGAGCAGTACTTC.